This note documents a single T cell receptor (beta chain) sequence. The specificity of this receptor is unknown. Base qualities are not provided; no much larger clone lies one nucleotide away. TCRdb records Illumina HiSeq 1500 as the sequencer. TCRdb trimmed public reads at Q25 via fastp, called clones via MiXCR and kept in-frame beta chains. Rows merge per CDR3 protein into single entries with the most common DNA and genes. This sample holds roughly 350,000 distinct CDR3 sequences; roughly 34% were observed only once. Jointly, the top ten make up about 13% of the sample. The record originates from a study of T cell repertoires in cytomegalovirus infection (dated by TCRdb to 2018 to 2020). About the investigation overall: Recently identified HLA-C-restricted CMV epitopes, whose presentation resists viral immunomodulation, were targeted by peptide stimulations together with well-studied HLA-B-restricted epitopes. The HLA type of each donor mattered for the analysis, because public TCR beta signatures pointed to carriage of CMV infection along with the matching HLA type.

According to the study, the label for this sample's treatment or condition signals: in vitro stimulation with specific CMV peptide epitopes to enrich CMV-specific T cells. Overall results and qualifications from the work: Carriers of CMV infection plus the relevant HLA type were discriminated by the cumulative frequency of public TCR beta family members in the study cohort and in an independent roughly 320-donor cohort. The ex vivo response was dominated by HLA-C-restricted CMV-specific TCR beta clonotypes, which also provided the single most frequent clonotype in two of eight donors.

CDR1 is given as MNHNY and CDR2 as SVGAGI, both from the germline V gene (reference sequence). Including cysteine and phenylalanine, the CDR3 has 11 amino acids. Only CDR3 DNA remains: 33 bases, in frame from the first base. Between the V and J ends, shortened by 10 bases and 8 bases respectively, the junction contains 14 bases. The receptor chain draws on TRBV6-6 and TRBJ1-1; the D gene lacks a confident call. This TCR was recovered from a human donor in good health (CMV status not recorded). Some clones in this sample may be carry-over from other donors' samples. Sequenced material: cultured PBMCs, taken from culture after CMV antigen stimulation. In nucleotides, the sequence is TGTGCCAACGGCAAAAAGACAGAAGCTTTCTTT. Its protein reads: CANGKKTEAFF.